The clone carrying this T cell receptor beta chain was seen a handful of times. The antigen is not known. In the PCR, 60 Vbeta and 13 Jbeta primers were used. Per the original data handling: A later analysis counted 80 million or so unique TCR beta chains, about 10 million shared. Some clones are missing from TCRdb's copy, which holds only in-frame ones; the method was immunoSEQ multiplex PCR. V and J calls plus clone size are reproduced from that table; the DNA served to infer D and trimming. The data hold 150,000 to 200,000 clones, with around 72% observed a single time. The sample comes from a study of cytomegalovirus exposure and HLA in healthy donors. Study context: For the 300 to 450 genotyped donors, more than 65% fell within the Caucasian-associated ancestry cluster. Notes on the study in general: An analysis that was carried out later associated 16,951 TCR beta sequences with HLA alleles at 0.05 false discovery rate. Trimming of TCR beta V- and J-genes showed a link, identified in a later analysis, to a missense DCLRE1C variant.

Trimming removed 5 bases from V and 4 bases from J, with 8 bases in between. This CDR3 has 12 residues. In germline, CDR1 is SGHAT, CDR2 FQNNGV. The specimen sequenced was PBMCs. The gene calls are TRBV11-2 and TRBJ2-5, with D unresolved. The TCR was taken from a man between 40 and 49 years old in good health and CMV-seropositive. The CDR3 sequence is CASSLTGETQYF. Here the CDR3 DNA reads TGTGCCAGCAGCCTAACGGGAGAGACCCAGTACTTC. The complete variable domain, with remaining parts taken from reference TRBV11-2 and TRBJ2-5, reads EAGVAQSPRYKIIEKRQSVAFWCNPISGHATLYWYQQILGQGPKLLIQFQNNGVVDDSQLPKDRFSAERLKGVDSTLKIQPAKLEDSAVYLCASSLTGETQYFGPGTRLLVL.